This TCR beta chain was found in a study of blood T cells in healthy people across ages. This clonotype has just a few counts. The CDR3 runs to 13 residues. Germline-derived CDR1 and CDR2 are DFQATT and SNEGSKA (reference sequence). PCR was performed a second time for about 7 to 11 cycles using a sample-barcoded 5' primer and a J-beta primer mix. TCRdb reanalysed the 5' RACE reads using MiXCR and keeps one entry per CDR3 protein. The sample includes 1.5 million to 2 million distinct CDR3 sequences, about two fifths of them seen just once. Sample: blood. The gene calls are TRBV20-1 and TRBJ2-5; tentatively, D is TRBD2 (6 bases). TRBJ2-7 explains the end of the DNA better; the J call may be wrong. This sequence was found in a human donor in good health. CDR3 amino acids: CSARMGGRHEQYF. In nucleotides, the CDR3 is TGCAGTGCTAGGATGGGGGGTAGGCACGAGCAGTACTTC.